One sample yielded the 10 T cell receptor beta chains listed below, sequenced in a study of CD8+ T cells in alopecia areata. Extraction and reverse transcription of RNA yielded cDNA as the sequencing template. Clones were read by immunoSEQ multiplex PCR, and TCRdb kept only the in-frame ones, dropping some. This sample has 140,000 to 150,000 clones, with around 58% found just once. The input for sequencing was CD4+ T cells sorted from blood, taken at week 0. The origin of the receptors is a human donor with alopecia areata.

V usage is TRBV7-9 and J usage is TRBJ1-2; 7 nucleotides match TRBD1. The germline V gene has CDR1 SEHNR and CDR2 FQNEAQ (reference sequence). V dropped 5 bases and J dropped 7; count of bases not matched to a gene: 10. This CDR3 region has 14 residues. The CDR3 coding sequence is TGTGCCAGCAGCCGATCGACAGGGAGCCCTGGCTACACCTTC. This sequence encodes CASSRSTGSPGYTF.

The rearrangement uses TRBV25-1 and TRBJ1-1; D not certain. Germline CDR1 and CDR2: MGHDK and SYGVNS. CDR3 length equals 13 residues. With 8 bases removed from V and 3 bases from J, the gap between germline ends came to 13 bases. CDR3 in amino acids: CASSTQLYTEAFF. DNA of the CDR3: TGTGCCAGCTCGACCCAGTTATACACTGAAGCTTTCTTT.

This clone was seen a handful of times. The rearrangement uses TRBV5-1 and TRBJ2-5; the D gene is possibly TRBD2 (5 bases). Trimming left V 4 bases short and J 5 bases short, with 18 bases between. Germline loops: CDR1 SGHRS, CDR2 YFSETQ. This CDR3 has 15 amino acids. CDR3 bases: TGCGCCAGCAGCCCCGACTACCCAGGTCGGGAGACCCAGTACTTC. Translated: CASSPDYPGRETQYF. The complete variable domain, with remaining parts taken from reference TRBV5-1 and TRBJ2-5, reads KAGVTQTPRYLIKTRGQQVTLSCSPISGHRSVSWYQQTPGQGLQFLFEYFSETQRNKGNFPGRFSGRQFSNSRSEMNVSTLELGDSALYLCASSPDYPGRETQYFGPGTRLLVL.

This sequence joins TRBV6-5 and TRBJ2-7; no clear D. CDR1 and CDR2 from the germline V gene are MNHEY and SVGAGI. V lost 2 bases to trimming and J lost 6 bases, with 5 bases between them. The CDR3 is 11 amino acids. CDR3 in amino acids: CASSYDSEQYF. CDR3 DNA: TGTGCCAGCAGTTACGATAGCGAGCAGTACTTC.

There are a few counts of this clone. J is TRBJ1-1 and V is TRBV5-6; D call uncertain. Per the germline V gene, CDR1 is SGHDT and CDR2 is YYEEEE. The CDR3 covers 12 residues. V shed 2 bases and J shed 5 bases, with 7 bases lying between them. CDR3 loop: CASSFGETEAFF. CDR3 in DNA: TGTGCCAGCAGCTTCGGAGAGACTGAAGCTTTCTTT.

The chain has TRBV30 and TRBJ2-3; 11 nucleotides match TRBD1. V shed 2 bases and J 5 bases; nucleotides not matched to a gene: 6. Germline CDR1 reads GTSNPN; CDR2 reads SVGIG (reference sequence). CDR3 length equals 15 residues. CDR3 loop: CAWSPGDRGKDTQYF. CDR3 nucleotides: TGTGCCTGGAGTCCCGGGGACAGGGGGAAAGATACGCAGTATTTT. Full variable domain (outside the CDR3, taken from reference TRBV30 and TRBJ2-3): SQTIHQWPATLVQPVGSPLSLECTVEGTSNPNLYWYRQAAGRGLQLLFYSVGIGQISSEVPQNLSASRPQDRQFILSSKKLLLSDSGFYLCAWSPGDRGKDTQYFGPGTRLTVL.

The gene calls are TRBV5-6 and TRBJ1-5; D ambiguous. Germline loops: CDR1 SGHDT, CDR2 YYEEEE. The V end was cut by 2 bases, the J end by 6 bases, with 6 bases between. The CDR3 sequence is 12 residues long. Here the CDR3 DNA reads TGTGCCAGCAGCTTCTGGGGTCAGCCCCAGCATTTT. Its protein is CASSFWGQPQHF.

This clone was seen a few times. This rearrangement joins TRBV2 to TRBJ2-1; D unresolved. V was shortened by 7 bases and J by 3 bases, with 10 bases between the two germline ends. The V gene's germline CDR1 is SNHLY and CDR2 FYNNEI. This CDR3 has 13 residues. The CDR3 loop reads CASKDGYYNEQFF. The CDR3 DNA reads as TGTGCCAGCAAGGACGGGTACTACAATGAGCAGTTCTTC.

The chain combines TRBV29-1 with TRBJ1-6, with 7 bases aligning to TRBD1. V lost 6 bases and J lost 10; bases outside the gene matches: 9. The CDR3 spans 13 residues. Germline CDR1 and CDR2: SQVTM and ANQGSEA. The CDR3 region is CSVVDRVDSPLHF. CDR3 bases: TGCAGCGTCGTTGACAGGGTCGACTCACCCCTCCACTTT.

This clone is a singleton in its sample. The chain employs TRBV15 and TRBJ1-1; a weak D match, TRBD1 (5 bases). This CDR3 is 13 amino acids long. CDR1 and CDR2 from the germline V gene are LNHNV and YYDKDF (reference sequence). The V end lost 4 bases, the J end lost 1 base, and 7 bases lay between the germline ends. Written as DNA, the CDR3 is TGTGCCACCAGCATCCAGGGGAACACTGAAGCTTTCTTT. Translating gives CATSIQGNTEAFF.